The text below deals with one T cell receptor beta chain. Its antigen is currently not known. Per-nucleotide qualities are absent, and no much larger clonotype sits a single base away. The record originates from a study of T cell responses to AZD1222 COVID-19 vaccine (dated by TCRdb to 2020 to 2023). Regarding the research as a whole: TCR sequencing covered 230 or so trial participants: 200 to 220 given two doses of AZD1222 and some 25 given two doses of MenACWY control vaccine. Trial participants were enrolled by age into 18-55, 56-69 and 70-plus year subgroups, with around 140, 26 and 57 TCR-sequenced participants respectively. Study-wide conclusions, independent of this receptor: Because no day 14 peak-response samples were available, the repertoires could be characterized only after the peak T cell response. Most participants were white British and females outnumbered males, and the authors suggested that clonal diversity may have been underestimated. Reportedly, almost half of the unique spike-specific TCRs recognized epitopes lying outside the regions that are mutated in the B.1.351 and B.1.1.7 variants. After two AZD1222 doses, spike-specific TCR breadth and depth were significantly higher than at day 0 and than in MenACWY recipients. The 56-69-year group was small, and its depth increase did not reach significance, likely because of low power. The whole spike protein was spanned by vaccine-associated CD4 TCRs, and dominant responses were seen in regions 160-218 and 743-854. Only five to seven AZD1222 recipients were SARS-CoV-2 seropositive at baseline, limiting conclusions about previously exposed vaccinees.

CDR1 and CDR2, looked up from the germline V gene, are MNHEY and SVGEGT. Trimming at the junction amounts to 2 bases on V and 5 bases on J, and the germline ends lie 12 bases apart. The CDR3 starts with the cysteine, ends with the phenylalanine, and has 15 residues. Only the CDR3 portion is preserved as DNA: 45 bases, with reading frame beginning at the first base. The time point label on this specimen signifies: baseline before first vaccination. The meaning of the sample's treatment or condition label: meningococcal conjugate vaccine given as trial control. Vaccinee samples were obtained from the UK trials COV001 and COV002, which included a single-blind randomized controlled phase 2/3 trial of AZD1222 (ChAdOx1 nCoV-19) in healthy adults. Trial participant PBMC samples were collected at day 0 and day 28 after the second dose for TCRbeta chain sequencing. The CDR3 regions of human TCRbeta chains were analyzed by immunosequencing. Per the authors' processing: TCRs in the repertoires were compared against a reference library of SARS-CoV-2-specific TCRs that had been generated with the MIRA antigen-specificity platform. Breadth was defined as the fraction of unique TCRs that were SARS-CoV-2-associated. Depth was defined as the fraction of total T cells that were SARS-CoV-2-associated. Each spike-specific TCR was assigned to its reactive spike region and to a CD4 or CD8 class using the MIRA data. Log10-transformed breadth and depth values were compared by one-way ANOVA with Sidak's multiple comparisons tests. TCRdb's version of the immuneACCESS table is confined to in-frame rearrangements and falls short of the full clone set. An unresolved V gene accounts for under half of the shortfall where checked; the remainder is of unknown origin. V, J and clone size were drawn from that table, and D and trimming were deduced from the DNA. In this sample the table shows under 150,000 clones, 80% to 90% of which occur a single time. Together, the top ten hold more than 3% of the sample.

This chain joins TRBV6-2 or TRBV6-3 to TRBJ1-4; the D gene remains uncertain. The sequences come from peripheral blood, collected on day 0 of MenACWY control vaccination. This TCR was sampled from an adult in good health. The sequenced DNA: TGTGCCAGCAGTTACGTGGGGAGCCAGAATGAAAAACTGTTTTTT. Its protein product is CASSYVGSQNEKLFF.